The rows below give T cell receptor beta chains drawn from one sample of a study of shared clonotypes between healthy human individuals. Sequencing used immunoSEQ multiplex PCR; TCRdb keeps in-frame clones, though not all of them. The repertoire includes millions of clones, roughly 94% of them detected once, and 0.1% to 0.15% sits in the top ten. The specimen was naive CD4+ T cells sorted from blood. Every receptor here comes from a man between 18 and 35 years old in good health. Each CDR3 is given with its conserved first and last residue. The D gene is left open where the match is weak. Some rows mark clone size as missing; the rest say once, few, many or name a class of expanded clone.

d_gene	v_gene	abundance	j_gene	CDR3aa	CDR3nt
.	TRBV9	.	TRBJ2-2	CASSSWGGELFF	TGTGCCAGCAGCTCCTGGGGCGGGGAGCTGTTTTTT
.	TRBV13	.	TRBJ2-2	CASSLESIPGELFF	TGTGCCAGCAGCTTAGAATCCATCCCCGGGGAGCTGTTTTTT
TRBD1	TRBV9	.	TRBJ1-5	CASSPEGQGAGQPQHF	TGTGCCAGCAGCCCGGAGGGACAGGGGGCTGGTCAGCCCCAGCATTTT
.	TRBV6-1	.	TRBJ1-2	CASSGPRGSGGTPGYGYTF	TGTGCCAGCAGTGGCCCTCGGGGAAGTGGAGGGACTCCGGGCTATGGCTACACCTTC
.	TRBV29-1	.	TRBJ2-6	CSVAGYGANVLTF	TGCAGCGTTGCGGGGTATGGGGCCAACGTCCTGACTTTC
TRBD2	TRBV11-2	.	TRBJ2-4	CASSLGGLAGAKNIQYF	TGTGCCAGCAGCTTAGGCGGACTAGCGGGAGCCAAAAACATTCAGTACTTC
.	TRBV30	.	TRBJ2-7	CAWSPGGPYEQYF	TGTGCCTGGAGTCCGGGGGGCCCGTACGAGCAGTACTTC
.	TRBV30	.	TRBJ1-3	CAWSVEFPSSGNTIYF	TGTGCCTGGAGCGTAGAGTTCCCGAGCTCTGGAAACACCATATATTTT
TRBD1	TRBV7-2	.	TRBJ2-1	CASRAGQGDARTYNEQFF	TGTGCCAGCAGAGCGGGACAGGGGGACGCCCGCACATACAATGAGCAGTTCTTC
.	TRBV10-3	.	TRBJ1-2	CAISRGRQDANYGYTF	TGTGCCATCAGTAGGGGCAGGCAGGATGCTAACTATGGCTACACCTTC
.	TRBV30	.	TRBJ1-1	CAWAGDTEAFF	TGTGCCTGGGCAGGGGACACTGAAGCTTTCTTT
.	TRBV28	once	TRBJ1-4	CASRGGNEKLFF	TGTGCCAGCAGGGGAGGTAATGAAAAACTGTTTTTT
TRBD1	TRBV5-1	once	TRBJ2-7	CASTPRTGSSYEQYF	TGCGCCAGCACCCCACGGACAGGGAGCTCCTACGAGCAGTACTTC
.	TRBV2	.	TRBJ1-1	CASSRSGAGGEAFF	TGTGCCAGCTCCCGTTCAGGGGCAGGAGGTGAAGCTTTCTTT
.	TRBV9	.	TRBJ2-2	CASSVSLDRATGELFF	TGTGCCAGCAGCGTATCTTTGGACCGAGCCACCGGGGAGCTGTTTTTT
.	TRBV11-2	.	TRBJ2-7	CASSTERKTPYEQYF	TGTGCCAGCAGCACGGAGAGGAAGACCCCCTACGAGCAGTACTTC
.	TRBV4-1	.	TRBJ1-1	CASSRPSQTEAFF	TGCGCCAGCAGCAGACCGAGTCAAACTGAAGCTTTCTTT
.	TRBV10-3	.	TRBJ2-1	CAIRLSGQVQEQFF	TGTGCCATCCGTTTAAGCGGCCAAGTTCAGGAGCAGTTCTTC
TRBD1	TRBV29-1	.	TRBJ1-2	CSVLIGRPRTGGSGYTF	TGCAGCGTTTTAATTGGTAGACCGCGGACAGGGGGGTCTGGCTACACCTTC
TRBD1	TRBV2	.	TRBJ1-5	CASSWGQGEQPQHF	TGTGCCAGCAGCTGGGGGCAGGGGGAGCAGCCCCAGCATTTT
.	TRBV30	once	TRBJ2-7	CAWSVRTGWAYEQYF	TGTGCCTGGAGTGTACGTACAGGGTGGGCCTACGAGCAGTACTTC
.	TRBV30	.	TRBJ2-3	CAWSVPGAWADTQYF	TGTGCCTGGAGTGTACCTGGGGCCTGGGCAGATACGCAGTATTTT
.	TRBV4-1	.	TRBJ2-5	CASSHPAGGETQYF	TGCGCCAGCAGCCACCCCGCAGGGGGGGAGACCCAGTACTTC
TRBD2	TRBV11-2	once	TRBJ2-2	CASSRLAGLNTGELFF	TGTGCCAGCAGCCGACTAGCGGGTCTAAACACCGGGGAGCTGTTTTTT
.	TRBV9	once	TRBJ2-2	CASSVELASTGELFF	TGTGCCAGCAGCGTTGAACTAGCCTCAACCGGGGAGCTGTTTTTT
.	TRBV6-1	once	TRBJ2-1	CASSELAGLQIEQFF	TGTGCCAGCAGTGAATTGGCGGGGTTACAGATTGAGCAGTTCTTC
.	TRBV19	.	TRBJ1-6	CASSRGTSLGSPLHF	TGTGCCAGTAGCCGTGGGACCTCCCTGGGGTCACCCCTCCACTTT
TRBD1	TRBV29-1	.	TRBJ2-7	CSVGGQVYEQYF	TGCAGCGTGGGGGGACAGGTTTACGAGCAGTACTTC
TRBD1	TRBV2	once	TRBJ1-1	CASSDWTGGTEAFF	TGTGCCAGCAGTGACTGGACAGGGGGTACTGAAGCTTTCTTT
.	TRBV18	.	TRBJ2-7	CASSPGRSSYEQYF	TGTGCCAGCTCACCGGGACGCTCCTCCTACGAGCAGTACTTC
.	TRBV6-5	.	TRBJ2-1	CASSYRDSHNEQFF	TGTGCCAGCAGTTACCGGGACTCACACAATGAGCAGTTCTTC